This TCR beta chain is from a study of control samples from healthy donors and cancer patients. This clone has just a few counts. Germline trimming cut 4 bases from V and 11 bases from J; bases unmatched to any gene: 13. The CDR3 consists of 15 residues. Germline lookup yields CDR1 PRHDT and CDR2 FYEKMQ (reference sequence). Here immunoSEQ multiplex PCR was the method, and the copy in TCRdb shows in-frame clones only, minus some. Among 400,000 to 500,000 clones listed, 80% to 95% were seen once. The J gene is TRBJ1-5, the V gene TRBV13; 8 bases agree with TRBD1. This TCR came from a man aged 35-49 years with head and neck cancer. Sequenced: PBMCs. The CDR3 is CASSSSGQGEGAQHF. The DNA for the CDR3 is TGTGCCAGCAGCTCCTCCGGACAGGGCGAGGGGGCCCAGCATTTT.